A single sample is the source of the 15 T cell receptor beta chains below, sequenced in a study of cytomegalovirus exposure and HLA in healthy donors. With 60 Vbeta and 13 Jbeta primers, the PCR was carried out. Assay used: immunoSEQ multiplex PCR; TCRdb lists only in-frame clones, some missing. This sample carries 95,000 to 100,000 clones, 60% to 80% of them seen once, and the ten largest clones take roughly 7.7%. Sequenced sample: PBMCs. These receptors were taken from a female donor in good health and CMV-seronegative.

This chain joins TRBV4-2 and TRBJ2-7; 13 nucleotides agree with TRBD2. Trimming took 5 bases from V and 3 from J; bases not matched to a gene: 7. The CDR3 totals 16 residues. The V gene's germline CDR1 is LGHNA and CDR2 YNFKEQ. CDR3: CASSFRTSGGHYEQYF. In DNA, the CDR3 is TGTGCCAGCAGCTTTCGGACTAGCGGGGGCCACTACGAGCAGTACTTC.

The chain employs TRBV7-9 and TRBJ2-3; 11 positions match TRBD2. The germline V gene has CDR1 SEHNR and CDR2 FQNEAQ (reference sequence). Trimming took 1 base from V and 9 from J; bases not matched to a gene: 3. The CDR3 extends over 14 amino acids. DNA of the CDR3: TGTGCCAGCAGCTTAGTACTAGCGGGAGTCACGCAGTATTTT. Protein product: CASSLVLAGVTQYF.

The chain uses TRBV19 and TRBJ2-3, with 10 bases identical to TRBD2. J gave up 0 bases and V 4 bases, and 10 bases lay outside the gene matches. From germline, CDR1 is LNHDA and CDR2 SQIVND (reference sequence). The CDR3 has 18 residues. In nucleotides, the CDR3 is TGTGCCAGTAGTAGAGCACTAGCGGGAACTTTTAGCACAGATACGCAGTATTTT. Protein sequence: CASSRALAGTFSTDTQYF.

The chain employs TRBV19 and TRBJ1-1; D is unresolved. The germline V gene has CDR1 LNHDA and CDR2 SQIVND (reference sequence). The V gene lost 9 bases and the J gene lost 6 bases, with 23 bases spanning the gap. The CDR3 runs 15 residues. The CDR3 reads CASHPRGLTFPEAFF. DNA of the CDR3: TGTGCCAGCCACCCTAGAGGGTTAACTTTCCCTGAAGCTTTCTTT. The full variable domain, its missing parts supplied by reference TRBV19 and TRBJ1-1, is DGGITQSPKYLFRKEGQNVTLSCEQNLNHDAMYWYRQDPGQGLRLIYYSQIVNDFQKGDIAEGYSVSREKKESFPLTVTSAQKNPTAFYLCASHPRGLTFPEAFFGQGTRLTVV.

The rearrangement joins TRBV18 to TRBJ2-6, with D perhaps matching TRBD2 (6 bases). Trimming removed 3 bases at V and 0 bases at J, with 12 bases between. The length of the CDR3 is 17 residues. CDR1 KGHSH and CDR2 LQKENI come from the germline V gene. The CDR3 spells CASSPVGGTSGANVLTF. Written as DNA, the CDR3 is TGTGCCAGCTCACCGGTGGGGGGTACCTCTGGGGCCAACGTCCTGACTTTC.

This chain uses TRBV10-1 with TRBJ1-2; D uncertain. CDR1 and CDR2 (germline): WNHNN, SYGVQD (reference sequence). The CDR3 has 13 amino acids. Trimming removed 0 bases from V and 4 bases from J, with 6 bases in between. CDR3 protein: CASSESSFYGYTF. CDR3 DNA sequence: TGCGCCAGCAGTGAGTCTTCATTCTATGGCTACACCTTC.

The V and J genes are TRBV7-2 and TRBJ2-3; 8 bases are shared with TRBD2. Per germline, CDR1 SGHTA and CDR2 FQGNSA. This CDR3 comprises 18 residues. V gave up 4 bases and J gave up 2 bases; unmatched junction bases: 14. CDR3 in amino acids: CASSSVSRLAGATDTQYF. In DNA, the CDR3 is TGTGCCAGCAGCTCAGTTTCGCGGCTAGCGGGCGCCACAGATACGCAGTATTTT.

This clone was counted between two and nine times. The chain couples TRBV18 to TRBJ2-7, with TRBD1 identical over 8 bases. This CDR3 is 14 amino acids long. Germline CDR1 and CDR2: KGHSH and LQKENI. V shed 3 bases, J shed 7 bases, and the junction held 8 bases outside the gene matches. The CDR3 region is CASSPGTGQREQYF. DNA for the CDR3: TGTGCCAGCTCACCCGGGACAGGTCAGAGGGAGCAGTACTTC.

CDR3 region: CASSEARSGANVLTF. The CDR3 region has the DNA TGTGCCAGCAGTGAAGCGCGCTCTGGGGCCAACGTCCTGACTTTC. J is TRBJ2-6 and V is TRBV2; no clear D gene. Germline V gene sequence: CDR1 SNHLY, CDR2 FYNNEI. There are 15 residues in the CDR3. Trimming stripped 0 bases from V and 0 bases from J, with 3 bases between.

This chain's CDR3 is CASSLGQDNSPLHF. The CDR3 region has the DNA TGCGCCAGCAGCTTAGGACAAGATAATTCACCCCTCCACTTT. V usage is TRBV5-1 and J usage is TRBJ1-6; the D gene is possibly TRBD1 (5 bases). Germline V lookup: CDR1 SGHRS, CDR2 YFSETQ. CDR3 length equals 14 residues. The V and J ends lost 2 bases and 5 bases respectively, with 8 bases between them. The whole variable domain, remainder taken from reference TRBV5-1 and TRBJ1-6, is KAGVTQTPRYLIKTRGQQVTLSCSPISGHRSVSWYQQTPGQGLQFLFEYFSETQRNKGNFPGRFSGRQFSNSRSEMNVSTLELGDSALYLCASSLGQDNSPLHFGNGTRLTVT.

The rearrangement links TRBV28 to TRBJ1-2; maybe TRBD1 (5 bases). Germline V gene sequence: CDR1 MDHEN, CDR2 SYDVKM. Trimming left V 2 bases short and J 0 bases short, with 10 bases between. The CDR3 length is 15 residues. CDR3 residues: CASSLSTGTNYGYTF. CDR3 coding DNA: TGTGCCAGCAGTTTAAGTACAGGCACTAACTATGGCTACACCTTC.

There are a few counts of this clone. The chain has TRBV10-3 and TRBJ2-7; 8 bases agree with TRBD2. Germline CDR1 ENHRY, CDR2 SYGVKD. The junction had 3 bases not matched to a gene; V was cut back by 0 bases and J by 2 bases. This CDR3 is built from 15 residues. This chain's CDR3 is CAISESNGGAYEQYF. The CDR3 coding sequence is TGTGCCATCAGTGAGTCGAACGGGGGGGCCTACGAGCAGTACTTC.

The chain links TRBV19 to TRBJ1-1, with 8 bases fitting TRBD1. Germline V CDR1 and CDR2: LNHDA, SQIVND (reference sequence). This CDR3 region has 14 residues. The V segment lost 0 bases and the J segment 10 bases; nucleotides outside the gene matches: 7. The CDR3 coding sequence is TGTGCCAGTAGTATAGATGGGGACAGGTCGGGAGCTTTCTTT. It codes for CASSIDGDRSGAFF.

This clone showed up just a few times. The rearrangement joins TRBV5-4 to TRBJ1-1, with 7 bases fitting TRBD1. Germline CDR1 SGHNT, CDR2 YYREEE (reference sequence). J gave up 7 bases and V 3 bases, and 9 bases lay outside the gene matches. The CDR3 covers 14 residues. The CDR3 DNA is TGTGCCAGCAGCTCCGGGTTGGGACAGCTTGAAGCTTTCTTT. It codes for CASSSGLGQLEAFF. The variable domain in full, completed from reference TRBV5-4 and TRBJ1-1, reads ETGVTQSPTHLIKTRGQQVTLRCSSQSGHNTVSWYQQALGQGPQFIFQYYREEENGRGNFPPRFSGLQFPNYSSELNVNALELDDSALYLCASSSGLGQLEAFFGQGTRLTVV.

This sequence joins TRBV10-3 and TRBJ2-7, with D maybe TRBD1 (5 bases). The CDR3 totals 15 residues. Trimming cost V 6 bases and J 5 bases, with 20 bases left between them. Germline V gene data show CDR1 as ENHRY and CDR2 as SYGVKD. The CDR3 DNA is TGTGCCATCAGAGCTACTCCAGGGTTTAATGACGAGCAGTACTTC. Translating gives CAIRATPGFNDEQYF.